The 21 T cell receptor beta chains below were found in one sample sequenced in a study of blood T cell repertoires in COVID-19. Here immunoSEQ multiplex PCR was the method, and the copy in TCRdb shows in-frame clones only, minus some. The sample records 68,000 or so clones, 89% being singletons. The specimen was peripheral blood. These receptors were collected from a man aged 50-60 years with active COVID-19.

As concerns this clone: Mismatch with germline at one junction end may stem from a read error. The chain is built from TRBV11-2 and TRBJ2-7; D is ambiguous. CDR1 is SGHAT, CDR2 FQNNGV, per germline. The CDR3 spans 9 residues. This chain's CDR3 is CASSSECHF. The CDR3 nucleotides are TGTGCCAGCAGCAGCGAATGTCACTTC. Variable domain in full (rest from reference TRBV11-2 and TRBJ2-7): EAGVAQSPRYKIIEKRQSVAFWCNPISGHATLYWYQQILGQGPKLLIQFQNNGVVDDSQLPKDRFSAERLKGVDSTLKIQPAKLEDSAVYLCASSSECHFGPGTRLTVT.

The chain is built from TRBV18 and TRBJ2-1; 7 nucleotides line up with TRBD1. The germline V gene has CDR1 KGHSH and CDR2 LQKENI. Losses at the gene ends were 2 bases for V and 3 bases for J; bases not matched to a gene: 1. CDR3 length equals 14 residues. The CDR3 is CASSPDRDYNEQFF. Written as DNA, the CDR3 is TGTGCCAGCTCACCAGACAGGGACTACAATGAGCAGTTCTTC.

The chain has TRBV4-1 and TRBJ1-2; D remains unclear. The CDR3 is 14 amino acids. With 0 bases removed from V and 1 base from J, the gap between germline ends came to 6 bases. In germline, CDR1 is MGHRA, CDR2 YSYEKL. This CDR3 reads CASSQEHGNYGYTF. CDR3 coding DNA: TGCGCCAGCAGCCAAGAGCACGGTAACTATGGCTACACCTTC.

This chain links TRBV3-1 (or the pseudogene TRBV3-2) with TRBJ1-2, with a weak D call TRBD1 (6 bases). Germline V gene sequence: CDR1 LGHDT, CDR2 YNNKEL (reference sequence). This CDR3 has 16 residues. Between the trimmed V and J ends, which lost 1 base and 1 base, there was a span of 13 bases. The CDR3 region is CASSQVGQLLNYGYTF. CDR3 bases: TGTGCCAGCAGCCAAGTTGGACAGCTACTTAACTATGGCTACACCTTC.

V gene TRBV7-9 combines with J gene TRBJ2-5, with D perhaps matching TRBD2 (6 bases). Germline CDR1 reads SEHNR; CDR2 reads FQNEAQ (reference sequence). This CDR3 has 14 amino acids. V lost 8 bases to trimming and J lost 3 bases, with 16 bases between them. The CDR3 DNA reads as TGTGCCAGCGGTACCTTGGGACTGGAAGAGACCCAGTACTTC. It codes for CASGTLGLEETQYF.

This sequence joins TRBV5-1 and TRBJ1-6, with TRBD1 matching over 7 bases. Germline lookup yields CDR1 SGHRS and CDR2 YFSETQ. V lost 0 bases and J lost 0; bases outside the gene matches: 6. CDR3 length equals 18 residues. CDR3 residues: CASSLGQGHSSYNSPLHF. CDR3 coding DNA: TGCGCCAGCAGCTTGGGACAGGGCCATAGCTCCTATAATTCACCCCTCCACTTT.

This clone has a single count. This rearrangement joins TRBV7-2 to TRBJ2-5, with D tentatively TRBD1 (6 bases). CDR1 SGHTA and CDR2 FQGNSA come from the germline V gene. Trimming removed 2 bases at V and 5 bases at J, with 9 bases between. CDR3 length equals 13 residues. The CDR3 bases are TGTGCCAGCAGCTTACGCCAGGGGGAGACCCAGTACTTC. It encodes CASSLRQGETQYF.

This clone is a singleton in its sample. CDR3 DNA sequence: TGTGCCAGCTCACCGGGTAGCGGGGCCTACGAGCAGTACTTC. This codes for CASSPGSGAYEQYF. This sequence joins TRBV18 and TRBJ2-7, with 8 bases identical to TRBD2. J gave up 2 bases and V 3 bases, and 3 bases lay outside the gene matches. The germline V gene encodes CDR1 KGHSH and CDR2 LQKENI. The length of the CDR3 is 14 residues.

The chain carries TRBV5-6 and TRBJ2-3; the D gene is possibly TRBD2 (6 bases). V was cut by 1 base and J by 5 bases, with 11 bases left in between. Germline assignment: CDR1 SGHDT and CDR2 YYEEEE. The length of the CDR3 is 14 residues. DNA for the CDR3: TGTGCCAGCAGCTTGCCTAGCGTGAGAGATACGCAGTATTTT. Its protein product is CASSLPSVRDTQYF.

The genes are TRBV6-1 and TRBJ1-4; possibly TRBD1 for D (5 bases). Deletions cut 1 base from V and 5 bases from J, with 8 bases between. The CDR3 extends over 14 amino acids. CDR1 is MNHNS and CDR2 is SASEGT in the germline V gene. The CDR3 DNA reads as TGTGCCAGCAGTGAAGGGGGCGGCAATGAAAAACTGTTTTTT. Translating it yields CASSEGGGNEKLFF.

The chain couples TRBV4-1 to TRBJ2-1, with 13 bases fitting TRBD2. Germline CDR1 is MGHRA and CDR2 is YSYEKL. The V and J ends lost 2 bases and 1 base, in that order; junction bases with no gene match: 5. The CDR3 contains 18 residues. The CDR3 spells CASSQPLLAGGSYNEQFF. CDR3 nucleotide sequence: TGCGCCAGCAGCCAACCTTTACTAGCGGGGGGGTCCTACAATGAGCAGTTCTTC.

The CDR3 DNA reads as TGTGCCGCAATTGGGGGGGCAGATACGCAGTATTTT. Its protein is CAAIGGADTQYF. The rearrangement joins TRBV19 to TRBJ2-3; 7 bases align to TRBD2. The CDR3 has 12 amino acids. The V gene end was trimmed by 11 bases and the J gene end by 4 bases; junction bases not matched to a gene: 6. The germline V gene has CDR1 LNHDA and CDR2 SQIVND (reference sequence).

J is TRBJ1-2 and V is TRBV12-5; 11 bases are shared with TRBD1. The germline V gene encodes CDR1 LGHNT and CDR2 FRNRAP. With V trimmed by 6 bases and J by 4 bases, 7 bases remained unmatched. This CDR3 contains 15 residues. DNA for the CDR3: TGTGCTAGTGGCCTGGGACAGGGGGGCGCCTATGGCTACACCTTC. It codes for CASGLGQGGAYGYTF.

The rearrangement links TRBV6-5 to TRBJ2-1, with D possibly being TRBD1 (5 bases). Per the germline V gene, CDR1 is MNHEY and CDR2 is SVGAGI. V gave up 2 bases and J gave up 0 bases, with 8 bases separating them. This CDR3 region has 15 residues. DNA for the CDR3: TGTGCCAGCAGTTACCAGGGCAGCTCCTACAATGAGCAGTTCTTC. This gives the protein CASSYQGSSYNEQFF.

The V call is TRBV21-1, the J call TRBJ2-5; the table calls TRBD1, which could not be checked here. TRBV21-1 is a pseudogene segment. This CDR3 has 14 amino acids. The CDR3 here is CASSIGTVRETQYF. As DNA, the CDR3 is TGTGCCAGCAGCATAGGGACAGTCCGAGAGACCCAGTACTTC.

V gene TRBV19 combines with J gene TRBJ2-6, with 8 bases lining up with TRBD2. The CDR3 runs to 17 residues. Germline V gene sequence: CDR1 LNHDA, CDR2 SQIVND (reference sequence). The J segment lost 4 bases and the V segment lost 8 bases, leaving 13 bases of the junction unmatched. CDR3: CASRPMTGGLGANVLTF. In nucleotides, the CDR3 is TGTGCCAGTCGCCCAATGACGGGGGGGCTAGGGGCCAACGTCCTGACTTTC.

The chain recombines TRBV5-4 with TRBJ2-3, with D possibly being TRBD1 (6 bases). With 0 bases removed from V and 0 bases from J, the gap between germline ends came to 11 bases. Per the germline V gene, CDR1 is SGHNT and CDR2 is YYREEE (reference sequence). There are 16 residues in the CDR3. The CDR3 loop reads CASSLGAGVSTDTQYF. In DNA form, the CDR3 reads TGTGCCAGCAGCTTGGGGGCAGGGGTTAGCACAGATACGCAGTATTTT.

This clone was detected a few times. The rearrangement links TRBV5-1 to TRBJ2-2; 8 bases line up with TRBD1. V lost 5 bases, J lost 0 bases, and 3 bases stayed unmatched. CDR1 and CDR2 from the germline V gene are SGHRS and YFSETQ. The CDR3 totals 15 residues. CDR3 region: CASSPGQANTGELFF. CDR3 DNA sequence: TGCGCCAGCAGTCCGGGACAGGCGAACACCGGGGAGCTGTTTTTT.

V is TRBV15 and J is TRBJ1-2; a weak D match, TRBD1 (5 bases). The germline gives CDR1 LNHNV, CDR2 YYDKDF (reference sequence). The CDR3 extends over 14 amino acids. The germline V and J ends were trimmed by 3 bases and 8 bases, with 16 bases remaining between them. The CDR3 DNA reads TGTGCCACCAGCAGTGCCGGGGGACGGCAGGGCTACACCTTC. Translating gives CATSSAGGRQGYTF.

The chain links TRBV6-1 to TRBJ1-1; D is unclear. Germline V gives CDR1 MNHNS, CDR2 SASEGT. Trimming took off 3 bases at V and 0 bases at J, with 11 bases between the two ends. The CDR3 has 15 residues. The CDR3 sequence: CASSDRSGMNTEAFF. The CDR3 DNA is TGTGCCAGCAGTGACAGGAGCGGGATGAACACTGAAGCTTTCTTT.

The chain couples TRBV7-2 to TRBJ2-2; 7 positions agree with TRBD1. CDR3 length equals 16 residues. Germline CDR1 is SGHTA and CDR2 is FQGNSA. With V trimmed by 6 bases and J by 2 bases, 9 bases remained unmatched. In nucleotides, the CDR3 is TGTGCCAGCAGGCCGCCGGGACAGAGAAACACCGGGGAGCTGTTTTTT. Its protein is CASRPPGQRNTGELFF.